Below, 8 T cell receptor beta chains from the same sample are listed, as sequenced in a study of OX40 agonist ivuxolimab in advanced cancers. Profiled with immunoSEQ multiplex PCR; TCRdb holds only in-frame clones, not every one. Of 15,000 or so clones in the sample, around 82% were seen once. The sequences come from CD4+ or CD8+ T cells sorted from blood, collected in a trial of the OX40 agonist ivuxolimab. Every receptor here comes from an adult with an advanced solid tumor such as melanoma, head and neck, liver or kidney cancer.

The V call is TRBV11-2, the J call TRBJ2-5; TRBD2 is a possible D gene (5 bases). The CDR3 has 14 amino acids. The ends were cut back, 0 bases at V and 4 bases at J, with 9 bases in the middle. Germline assignment: CDR1 SGHAT and CDR2 FQNNGV. The CDR3 region is CASSLDRSGETQYF. The CDR3 region has the DNA TGTGCCAGCAGCTTAGATCGGAGCGGAGAGACCCAGTACTTC. Together with reference TRBV11-2 and TRBJ2-5, the CDR3 gives the full variable domain: EAGVAQSPRYKIIEKRQSVAFWCNPISGHATLYWYQQILGQGPKLLIQFQNNGVVDDSQLPKDRFSAERLKGVDSTLKIQPAKLEDSAVYLCASSLDRSGETQYFGPGTRLLVL.

V is TRBV28 and J is TRBJ2-5, with D possibly matching TRBD2 (5 bases). The J call may be faulty, since TRBJ2-7 better matches the DNA end. Germline V gene lookup returns CDR1 MDHEN and CDR2 SYDVKM. CDR3 size: 15 residues. CDR3 amino acids: CASSLGAGIAYEQYF. The CDR3 bases are TGTGCCAGCAGTTTAGGAGCCGGGATCGCCTACGAGCAGTACTTC.

The chain couples TRBV4-3 to TRBJ2-3; 9 bases map to TRBD2. The CDR3 runs to 16 residues. The ends lost 0 bases at V and 4 bases at J; junction bases unmatched: 5. Germline V lookup: CDR1 LGHNA, CDR2 YSLEER. CDR3 coding DNA: TGCGCCAGCAGCCAAGAACCAGCGGGAGGCGCAGATACGCAGTATTTT. This gives the protein CASSQEPAGGADTQYF.

The chain couples TRBV2 to TRBJ2-6, with a weak D call TRBD2 (6 bases). Germline assignment: CDR1 SNHLY and CDR2 FYNNEI. V lost 6 bases to trimming and J lost 0 bases, with 12 bases between them. The CDR3 totals 16 residues. The CDR3 loop is CASRLEGGSGANVLTF. DNA for the CDR3: TGTGCCAGCAGATTGGAGGGAGGCTCTGGGGCCAACGTCCTGACTTTC.

V and J are TRBV27 and TRBJ1-5; TRBD1 agrees at 10 bases. Germline assignment: CDR1 MNHEY and CDR2 SMNVEV (reference sequence). V lost 7 bases and J lost 3; bases outside the gene matches: 6. This CDR3 is built from 15 residues. The CDR3 DNA reads as TGTGCCAGCAAACCGGGACAGGGGCCCAATCAGCCCCAGCATTTT. This gives the protein CASKPGQGPNQPQHF.

The chain uses TRBV5-6 and TRBJ1-2; no firm D call. Germline CDR1 is SGHDT and CDR2 is YYEEEE. CDR3 size: 11 residues. V was pared by 0 bases and J by 5 bases, with 2 bases between. In DNA form, the CDR3 reads TGTGCCAGCAGCTTGGGGTATGGCTACACCTTC. Protein sequence: CASSLGYGYTF. Full variable domain (missing parts from reference TRBV5-6 and TRBJ1-2): DAGVTQSPTHLIKTRGQQVTLRCSPKSGHDTVSWYQQALGQGPQFIFQYYEEEERQRGNFPDRFSGHQFPNYSSELNVNALLLGDSALYLCASSLGYGYTFGSGTRLTVV.

The rearrangement joins TRBV2 to TRBJ1-4; 9 bases match TRBD1. The CDR3 is made up of 14 amino acids. Germline loops: CDR1 SNHLY, CDR2 FYNNEI. Trimming took 1 base from V and 10 from J; bases not matched to a gene: 4. CDR3 nucleotides: TGTGCCAGCAGTGAAGACAGGGGGCGAGGAAAACTGTTTTTT. Translated: CASSEDRGRGKLFF.

The CDR3 sequence is CASSRGLEGETQYF. CDR3 sequence (DNA): TGTGCCAGCTCACGCGGACTGGAGGGAGAGACCCAGTACTTC. This chain joins TRBV18 and TRBJ2-5, with a possible D match to TRBD2 (6 bases). The CDR3 is made up of 14 amino acids. The V end was cut by 4 bases, the J end by 4 bases, with 13 bases between. The germline V gene has CDR1 KGHSH and CDR2 LQKENI.